This T cell receptor (beta chain) is drawn from a study of cytomegalovirus exposure and HLA in healthy donors. Trimming took off 6 bases at V and 8 bases at J, with 16 bases between the two ends. This CDR3 has 13 residues. Germline V gives CDR1 MNHEY, CDR2 SMNVEV (reference sequence). The primer mix had 60 Vbeta and 13 Jbeta primers. Only in-frame clones appear in the TCRdb table, and some are missing; sequencing was by immunoSEQ multiplex PCR. This table lists roughly 30,000 clones. This TCR was recovered from a woman aged 40-49 years in good health and CMV-seropositive. The chain links TRBV27 to TRBJ1-2, with D possibly TRBD1 on 6 matching bases. Sequencing input: PBMCs. The CDR3 spells CASSPLWGLGYTF. The CDR3 nucleotides read TGTGCCAGCAGCCCCCTTTGGGGGCTCGGCTACACCTTC.